The next 2 T cell receptor beta chains were all read from a single sample in a study of cytomegalovirus exposure and HLA in healthy donors. Assay used: immunoSEQ multiplex PCR; TCRdb lists only in-frame clones, some missing. Of approximately 120,000 clones listed, around 96% are singletons. The sample comprised PBMCs. The receptors stem from a man aged 18 to 30 in good health and CMV-seronegative.

This clone has a handful of counts. This rearrangement joins TRBV2 to TRBJ1-5; weak D call: TRBD1 (6 bases). The CDR3 is 13 residues long. Germline V gene lookup returns CDR1 SNHLY and CDR2 FYNNEI. The V end was cut by 10 bases, the J end by 7 bases, with 17 bases between. CDR3 loop: CAKLQGLNQPQHF. CDR3 bases: TGTGCCAAGTTACAGGGTCTTAACCAGCCCCAGCATTTT.

The gene calls are TRBV4-3 and TRBJ2-7; 11 bases agree with TRBD1. V shed 5 bases, J shed 3 bases, and the junction held 6 bases outside the gene matches. Germline V CDR1 and CDR2: LGHNA, YSLEER. The CDR3 is 15 residues long. The CDR3 region is CASSTRTGGGYEQYF. CDR3 DNA sequence: TGCGCCAGCAGCACGCGGACAGGGGGCGGCTACGAGCAGTACTTC.